The table lists the clone carrying this TCR beta chain with a count of one. The antigen is unknown. Following extraction, RNA underwent reverse transcription to cDNA, which served as the sequencing template. Measured with immunoSEQ multiplex PCR; TCRdb has only the in-frame clones, and not every one. The sample holds 120,000 to 150,000 clones; around 83% are singletons and the top ten take over 10%. CDR3 length: 15 residues. Germline V gene sequence: CDR1 MNHEY, CDR2 SVGAGI. V lost 5 bases, J lost 2 bases, and 7 bases stayed unmatched. This record belongs to a study of CD8+ T cells in alopecia areata. General study findings and limits: Patients displayed less clarity in TCR sharing than mice, a finding possibly related to HLA. Relative to normal scalp, lesional scalp, especially alopecia totalis/universalis, showed higher clonality.

Treatment in this sample: oral pan-JAK inhibitor, 5-10 mg twice daily. Material: CD8+ T cells sorted from blood, obtained at week 4, from a patient treated with tofacitinib. The clonotype originates from a human donor with alopecia areata. This chain uses TRBV6-5 with TRBJ2-3, with 7 bases matching TRBD1. The CDR3 nucleotides are TGTGCCAGCAGTAATACAGGGGCGTTCACAGATACGCAGTATTTT. It encodes CASSNTGAFTDTQYF.